This T cell receptor beta chain was recorded in a study of T cells in Graves' hyperthyroidism and ophthalmopathy. TCR beta CDR3 regions were amplified from RNA. A first-round RT-PCR of the TCR CDR3 used the HTBI primer set. TCRdb analysed the multiplex PCR reads with MiXCR anew, one entry per CDR3 protein. The top ten clones hold about 20% of a sample with more than 350,000 distinct CDR3 sequences, approximately 14% of them seen once. Per germline, CDR1 MNHNS and CDR2 SASEGT. Trimming cost V 8 bases and J 9 bases, with 14 bases left between them. CDR3 length: 13 amino acids. Sequenced input: blood. This rearrangement joins TRBV6-1 to TRBJ1-6; D gene ambiguous. The receptor's source is a woman aged 25 to 39 with Graves' ophthalmopathy. This chain's CDR3 is CASYPALGSPLHF. The CDR3 region has the DNA TGTGCCAGCTATCCAGCCCTAGGTTCACCCCTCCACTTT.